This T cell receptor (beta chain) is drawn from a study of T cells in Graves' hyperthyroidism and ophthalmopathy. Study observations and caveats: Appearing also in blood were most of the thyroid clonotypes expanded above 0.001.

TCR beta CDR3 region amplification was performed from RNA transcripts. HTBI primers were employed in a first-round RT-PCR of the TCR CDR3. TCRdb reanalysed the multiplex PCR reads using MiXCR and keeps one entry per CDR3 protein. The sample shows about 410,000 distinct CDR3 sequences, 14% to 15% of them seen only once. This clonotype was found a few times. Antigen unknown. With 8 bases clipped from V and 1 base from J, the junction kept 4 bases outside the gene matches. This CDR3 contains 13 residues. The source of the PBMCs was 8 to 10 ml of fresh peripheral blood. V usage is TRBV12-3 or TRBV12-4 and J usage is TRBJ1-1; 7 bases are a match to TRBD1. This receptor was obtained from a man aged 18-30 years with Graves' ophthalmopathy. The sequenced sample consisted of blood. CDR3 sequence reads: CASEDRRNTEAFF. The CDR3 DNA follows: TGTGCCAGCGAGGACAGGAGGAACACTGAAGCTTTCTTT.